These 9 T cell receptor beta chains came from one sample sequenced in a study of radiation and T cells in renal cell carcinoma. Sequencing was performed with immunoSEQ multiplex PCR; in TCRdb, only in-frame clones are kept and a portion is missing. Of 15,000 to 20,000 clones detected, less than 65% appear once; the ten largest clones hold about 11%. Treatment described: 15 Gy SBRT to primary tumor, nephrectomy 4 weeks later. The specimen comprised tumor tissue, sampled from a patient whose treatment included radiotherapy and nephrectomy. These receptors were collected from a man between 50 and 59 years old with renal cell carcinoma.

The chain is built from TRBV5-6 and TRBJ2-7; maybe TRBD1 (6 bases). Germline values: CDR1 SGHDT, CDR2 YYEEEE. The CDR3 has 16 residues. V lost 0 bases to trimming and J lost 2 bases, with 15 bases between them. The CDR3 here is CASSLEVGTFPYEQYF. DNA of the CDR3: TGTGCCAGCAGCTTGGAAGTGGGGACATTCCCCTACGAGCAGTACTTC.

This clone was seen only once. The same CDR3 also results from other DNA sequences found in this sample. The chain combines TRBV5-1 with TRBJ2-7; the match to TRBD1 covers 7 bases. With 4 bases clipped from V and 2 bases from J, the junction kept 9 bases outside the gene matches. The CDR3 has 15 residues. The V gene's germline CDR1 is SGHRS and CDR2 YFSETQ. The chain's CDR3 is CASSPLTTGTYEQYF. CDR3 nucleotides: TGCGCCAGCAGCCCCCTTACGACAGGGACCTACGAGCAGTACTTC.

This clone was observed a few times. The J gene is TRBJ2-2, the V gene TRBV19, with unresolved D. The germline V gene encodes CDR1 LNHDA and CDR2 SQIVND (reference sequence). Trimming cost V 7 bases and J 3 bases, with 18 bases left between them. The CDR3 is 16 amino acids. This chain's CDR3 is CASTSAPGEDTGELFF. CDR3 DNA sequence: TGTGCCAGTACGTCCGCCCCGGGCGAGGACACCGGGGAGCTGTTTTTT.

CDR3 sequence reads: CASSLLGGDQPQHF. The CDR3 DNA reads TGTGCCAGCAGTTTATTAGGGGGCGATCAGCCCCAGCATTTT. The chain combines TRBV27 with TRBJ1-5, with 7 nucleotides matching TRBD1. The CDR3 contains 14 residues. V was pared by 1 base and J by 5 bases, with 2 bases of the junction left unmatched. Germline loops: CDR1 MNHEY, CDR2 SMNVEV (reference sequence).

The chain is built from TRBV30 and TRBJ2-2, with TRBD1 as a possible D gene (6 bases). CDR3 length: 15 amino acids. Trimming pared 0 bases from V and 2 bases from J, leaving 10 bases between. Germline loops: CDR1 GTSNPN, CDR2 SVGIG (reference sequence). Here the CDR3 DNA reads TGTGCCTGGAGTGTATTGGGGGCCAACACCGGGGAGCTGTTTTTT. This encodes CAWSVLGANTGELFF.

V and J are TRBV28 and TRBJ1-2; 7 bases are a match to TRBD1. The CDR3 contains 14 residues. V shed 6 bases and J 5 bases; nucleotides not matched to a gene: 9. Germline CDR1 reads MDHEN; CDR2 reads SYDVKM. The CDR3 DNA follows: TGTGCCAGCAGCCGGGACAGCAGCCGGTATGGCTACACCTTC. It codes for CASSRDSSRYGYTF.

V is TRBV11-3 and J is TRBJ2-2, with a tentative D call TRBD2 (6 bases). Germline lookup yields CDR1 SGHNT and CDR2 YENEEA. The CDR3 sequence is 16 residues long. Trimming took 2 bases from V and 5 from J, leaving 15 bases between them. The CDR3 sequence: CASSLIISGGTGELFF. The CDR3 DNA is TGTGCCAGCAGCTTAATTATAAGCGGAGGGACCGGGGAGCTGTTTTTT.

Ten or more counts support this clone. V gene TRBV11-2 combines with J gene TRBJ1-1, with D unresolved. The CDR3 length is 14 residues. The germline V and J ends were trimmed by 3 bases and 0 bases, with 8 bases remaining between them. CDR1 SGHAT and CDR2 FQNNGV come from the germline V gene. In DNA form, the CDR3 reads TGTGCCAGCAGCTTCGCAGGAATGAACACTGAAGCTTTCTTT. Its translation: CASSFAGMNTEAFF.

The chain recombines TRBV5-1 with TRBJ2-1, with 10 bases aligning to TRBD2. Trimming took 0 bases from V and 0 from J; bases not matched to a gene: 3. Germline V gives CDR1 SGHRS, CDR2 YFSETQ. There are 17 residues in the CDR3. The CDR3 region is CASSLEASGSSYNEQFF. CDR3 in DNA: TGCGCCAGCAGCTTGGAGGCTAGCGGGAGCTCCTACAATGAGCAGTTCTTC.